This T cell receptor beta chain derives from a study of tumor and adjacent non-tumor tissue in lung cancer. Looking at the study overall: About 4.17 million productive TCRbeta reads were obtained per sample on average.

A modified ARM-PCR protocol with three rounds of nested PCR amplified TCRbeta. MiXCR, run by TCRdb on the multiplex PCR reads, gives a single entry per CDR3 protein. The top ten clones hold approximately 22% of a sample with over 85,000 distinct CDR3 sequences, over 75% of them seen once. RNA was extracted from bulk tissue without any cell sorting. Chemotherapy-naive patients with new lung cancer underwent thoracic surgery in China, August–late 2014. As for this clonotype: A much bigger clone sits one base away, suggesting this may be a read error.

The length of the CDR3 is 13 residues. Germline lookup yields CDR1 DFQATT and CDR2 SNEGSKA (reference sequence). V was pared by 3 bases and J by 3 bases, with 12 bases between. Sequenced material: lung tumor tissue. The TCR sequence derives from a man between 65 and 85 years old with non-small cell lung cancer. The chain links TRBV20-1 to TRBJ2-7, with a tentative D call TRBD1 (5 bases). Here the CDR3 reads CSARRSRGYEQYF. The CDR3 nucleotides read TGCAGTGCTAGGCGGTCTAGGGGCTACGAGCAGTACTTC.